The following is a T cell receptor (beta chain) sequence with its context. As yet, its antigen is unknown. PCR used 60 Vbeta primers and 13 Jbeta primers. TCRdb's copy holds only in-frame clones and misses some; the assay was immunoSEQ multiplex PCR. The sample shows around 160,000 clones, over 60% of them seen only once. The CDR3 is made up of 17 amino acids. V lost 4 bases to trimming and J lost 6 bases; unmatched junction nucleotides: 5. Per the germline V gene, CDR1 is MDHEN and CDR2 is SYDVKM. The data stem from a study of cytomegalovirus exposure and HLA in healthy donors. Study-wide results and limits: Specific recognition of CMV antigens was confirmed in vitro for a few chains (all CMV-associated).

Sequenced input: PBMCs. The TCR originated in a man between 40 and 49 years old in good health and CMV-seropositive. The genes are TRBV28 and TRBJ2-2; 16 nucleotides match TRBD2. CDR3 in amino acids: CASSSLGTSGRAGELFF. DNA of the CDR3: TGTGCCAGCAGTTCGCTCGGGACTAGCGGGAGGGCCGGGGAGCTGTTTTTT.